The clone carrying this TCR beta chain was counted between two and nine times. V lost 2 bases to trimming and J lost 6 bases, with 23 bases between them. The length of the CDR3 is 18 residues. The germline gives CDR1 LGHNA, CDR2 YNFKEQ. The data were produced by immunoSEQ multiplex PCR, yet TCRdb's version contains in-frame clones alone and is incomplete. The sample includes some 130,000 clones, 60% to 80% of them seen just once. This entry belongs to a study of blood T cell repertoires in COVID-19. The sequencing input was peripheral blood. The clonotype comes from a man aged 55 to 70 who had recovered from COVID-19. This chain uses TRBV4-2 with TRBJ2-4; TRBD1 might be the D (6 bases). CDR3 loop: CASSQSLGAQSLVNIQYF. For the CDR3, the DNA is TGTGCCAGCAGCCAAAGTCTGGGGGCCCAGAGCCTGGTAAACATTCAGTACTTC.